The T cell receptor (beta chain) described here comes from a study of blood T cell repertoires in COVID-19. Background on the study: PBMCs, B-cell-depleted T cells, or T cells provided the cDNA or gDNA that made up the material.

Germline V gene data show CDR1 as SGHRS and CDR2 as YFSETQ. This CDR3 region has 16 residues. V lost 0 bases, J lost 4 bases, and 17 bases lay in between. As handled by the study authors: Amplification of reference gene primers was used by the study to estimate nucleated cell counts. The protocol was immunoSEQ multiplex PCR, while the TCRdb copy is restricted to in-frame clones and leaves out a portion. V and J calls and clone size follow that table, whereas D and trimming were derived from the DNA. Here the sample spans more than 100,000 clones, around 84% being singletons. This chain uses TRBV5-1 with TRBJ2-7; no clear D gene. The receptor's source is a human donor in a cohort sampled during active COVID-19. The specimen sequenced was peripheral blood. The CDR3 is CASSLGSQEFGYEQYF. CDR3 DNA: TGCGCCAGCAGCTTGGGCAGCCAGGAATTCGGTTACGAGCAGTACTTC.